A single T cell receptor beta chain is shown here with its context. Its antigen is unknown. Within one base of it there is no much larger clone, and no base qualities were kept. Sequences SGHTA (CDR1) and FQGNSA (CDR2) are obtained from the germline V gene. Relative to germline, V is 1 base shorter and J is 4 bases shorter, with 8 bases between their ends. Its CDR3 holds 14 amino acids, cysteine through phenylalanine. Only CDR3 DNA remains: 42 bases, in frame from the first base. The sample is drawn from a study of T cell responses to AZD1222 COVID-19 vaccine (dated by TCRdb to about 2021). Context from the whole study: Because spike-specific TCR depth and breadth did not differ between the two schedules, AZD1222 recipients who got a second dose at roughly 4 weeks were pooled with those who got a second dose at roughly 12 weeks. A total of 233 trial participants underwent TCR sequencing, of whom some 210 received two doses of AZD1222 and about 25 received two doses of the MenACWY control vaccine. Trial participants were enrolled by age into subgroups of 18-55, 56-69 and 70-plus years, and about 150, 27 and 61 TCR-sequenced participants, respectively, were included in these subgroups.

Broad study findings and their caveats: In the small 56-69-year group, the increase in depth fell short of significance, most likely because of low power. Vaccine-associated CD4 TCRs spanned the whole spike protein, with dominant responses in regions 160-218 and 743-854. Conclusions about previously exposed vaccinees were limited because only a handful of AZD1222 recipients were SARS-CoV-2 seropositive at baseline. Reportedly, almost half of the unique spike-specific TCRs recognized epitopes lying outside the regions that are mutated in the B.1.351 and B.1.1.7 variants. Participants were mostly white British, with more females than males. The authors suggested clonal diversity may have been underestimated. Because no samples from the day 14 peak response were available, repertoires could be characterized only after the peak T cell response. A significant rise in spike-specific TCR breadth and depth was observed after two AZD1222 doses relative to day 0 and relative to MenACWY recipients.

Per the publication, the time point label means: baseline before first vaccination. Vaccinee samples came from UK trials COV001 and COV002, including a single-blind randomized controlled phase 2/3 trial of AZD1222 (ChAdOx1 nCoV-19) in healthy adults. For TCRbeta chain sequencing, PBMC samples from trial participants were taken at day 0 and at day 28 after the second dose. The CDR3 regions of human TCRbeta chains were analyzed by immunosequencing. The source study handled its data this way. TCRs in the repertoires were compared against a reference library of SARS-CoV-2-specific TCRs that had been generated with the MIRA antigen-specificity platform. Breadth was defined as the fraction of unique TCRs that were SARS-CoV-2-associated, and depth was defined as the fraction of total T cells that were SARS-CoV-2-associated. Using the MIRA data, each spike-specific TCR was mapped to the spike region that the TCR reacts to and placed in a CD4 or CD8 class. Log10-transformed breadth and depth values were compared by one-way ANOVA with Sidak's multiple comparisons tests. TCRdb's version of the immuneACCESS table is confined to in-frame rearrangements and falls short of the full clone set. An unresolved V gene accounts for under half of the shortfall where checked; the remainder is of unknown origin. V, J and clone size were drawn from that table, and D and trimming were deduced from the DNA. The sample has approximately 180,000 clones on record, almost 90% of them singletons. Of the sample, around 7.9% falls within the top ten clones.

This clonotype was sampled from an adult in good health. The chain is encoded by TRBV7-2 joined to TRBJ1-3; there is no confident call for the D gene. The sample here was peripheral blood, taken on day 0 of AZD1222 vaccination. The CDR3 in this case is CASSLEGYGNTIYF. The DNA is TGTGCCAGCAGCTTAGAGGGCTACGGAAACACCATATATTTT.